The clone carrying this TCR beta chain was counted between two and nine times. The data are from a study of regulatory T cells in long-lasting Graves disease. Time point specified: newly diagnosed GD, antithyroid drugs for less than 3 months. PBMC-derived RNA was used for the TCR library. Library construction for TCR beta used iRepertoire HTBI primers and Arm-PCR of CDR3 regions. Each CDR3 protein is one row after TCRdb ran MiXCR on the multiplex PCR reads. This table has 530,000 or so distinct CDR3 sequences, roughly 16% appearing once. The sample was also reused in another study, on T cells in Graves' hyperthyroidism and ophthalmopathy.

This clonotype was obtained from a man younger than 30 with Graves disease. The sample was peripheral blood mononuclear cells (PBMCs), taken at new diagnosis, from a patient treated with antithyroid drugs.

CDR3 loop: CASSLSFLQDYNYEQYF. As DNA, the CDR3 is TGTGCCAGCAGTTTAAGTTTCCTCCAGGACTACAACTACGAGCAGTACTTC. The rearrangement links TRBV27 to TRBJ2-7; the D gene is possibly TRBD2 (6 bases). This CDR3 is built from 17 residues. Trimming left V 2 bases short and J 3 bases short, with 20 bases between. Germline CDR1 is MNHEY and CDR2 is SMNVEV (reference sequence).